This TCR beta chain was documented in a study of CXCR3-negative and CXCR3-positive naive CD8 T cells. On the study more broadly: Each library gave roughly 1.6 +/- 0.3 million of approximately 130 million TRB reads. Study-wide results and caveats: Memory CD8+ cells showed much lower diversity, while both naive subsets displayed comparably high diversity. The study found that naive CXCR3-negative and CXCR3-positive cells shared TRBV-TRBJ usage, while memory cells differed.

For this clonotype: Its antigen is not known.

This CDR3 contains 16 residues. Germline CDR1 is LGHNA and CDR2 is YSLEER. The authors prepared UMI-labeled TRB cDNA libraries by 5' RACE. TCRdb reworked the 5' RACE reads into one entry per CDR3 protein, no DNA. This table lists around 40,000 distinct CDR3 sequences. The gene calls are TRBV4-3 and TRBJ2-7; the D call of TRBD1 rests on TCRdb alone, since no DNA is present to check it. The TCR originated in a human donor in good health. Some clones in this sample may be carry-over from other donors' samples. Sequenced: memory CD8+ T cells from blood. The CDR3 loop is CASSQEGWTGFYEQYF.